Below are 24 T cell receptor beta chains sequenced from a single sample in a study of OX40 agonist ivuxolimab in advanced cancers. Only in-frame clones appear in the TCRdb table, and some are missing; sequencing was by immunoSEQ multiplex PCR. The data show about 71,000 clones, roughly 78% seen once. The sample in question was CD4+ or CD8+ T cells sorted from blood, obtained in a trial of the OX40 agonist ivuxolimab. The origin of the receptors is an adult with an advanced solid tumor such as melanoma, head and neck, liver or kidney cancer.

This rearrangement joins TRBV27 to TRBJ2-7; 8 bases are shared with TRBD1. The CDR3 has 13 residues. J lost 5 bases, V lost 5 bases, and 5 bases had no gene match. CDR1 is MNHEY, CDR2 SMNVEV, per germline (reference sequence). CDR3 protein: CASSRTGYNEQYF. The CDR3, as DNA: TGTGCCAGCAGTAGGACAGGGTACAACGAGCAGTACTTC.

In DNA, the CDR3 is TGTGCCAGCAGGCCTGAAGCCACCGGGGAGCTGTTTTTT. Translating gives CASRPEATGELFF. The chain links TRBV2 to TRBJ2-2; unclear D gene. The CDR3 has 13 residues. Germline CDR1 and CDR2: SNHLY and FYNNEI. V was clipped by 6 bases and J by 4 bases, with 9 bases between them.

V is TRBV6-5 and J is TRBJ1-1; no clear D. This CDR3 has 13 amino acids. The germline CDR1 and CDR2 sequences are MNHEY and SVGAGI. V gave up 4 bases and J gave up 2 bases, with 8 bases separating them. The CDR3, as DNA: TGTGCCAGCAGTTGGGATATAAACACTGAAGCTTTCTTT. It translates to CASSWDINTEAFF.

This clone was recorded only once. V gene TRBV11-3 combines with J gene TRBJ2-1; D gene ambiguous. Trimming shortened V by 1 base and J by 10 bases, and 11 bases separated the two germline ends. There are 13 residues in the CDR3. Germline-derived CDR1 and CDR2 are SGHNT and YENEEA. The CDR3 sequence: CASSLGRQTEQFF. As DNA, the CDR3 is TGTGCCAGCAGCTTAGGTCGGCAGACGGAGCAGTTCTTC.

V usage is TRBV18 and J usage is TRBJ2-3, with unresolved D. CDR1 and CDR2 from the germline V gene are KGHSH and LQKENI. The CDR3 runs to 14 residues. V shed 3 bases and J shed 4 bases, with 11 bases lying between them. The CDR3 protein is CASSPLGRADTQYF. For the CDR3, the DNA is TGTGCCAGCTCACCTCTTGGACGGGCAGATACGCAGTATTTT. Full variable domain (outside the CDR3, taken from reference TRBV18 and TRBJ2-3): NAGVMQNPRHLVRRRGQEARLRCSPMKGHSHVYWYRQLPEEGLKFMVYLQKENIIDESGMPKERFSAEFPKEGPSILRIQQVVRGDSAAYFCASSPLGRADTQYFGPGTRLTVL.

The chain has TRBV9 and TRBJ1-4; maybe TRBD1 (5 bases). Trimming pared 0 bases from V and 5 bases from J, leaving 14 bases between. The CDR3 spans 16 residues. Germline lookup yields CDR1 SGDLS and CDR2 YYNGEE. The CDR3 sequence is CASSVGGLRQNEKLFF. In DNA form, the CDR3 reads TGTGCCAGCAGCGTAGGAGGACTAAGACAGAATGAAAAACTGTTTTTT.

The DNA of the CDR3 is TGTGCCAGGTTCGCAACAGGGCGAAGTAAGAACACTGAAGCTTTCTTT. The encoded protein is CARFATGRSKNTEAFF. The V gene is TRBV25-1, the J gene TRBJ1-1; a possible D gene is TRBD1 (6 bases). Germline CDR1 reads MGHDK; CDR2 reads SYGVNS. The CDR3 runs to 16 residues. V was pared by 9 bases and J by 1 base, with 21 bases between.

The chain links TRBV7-8 to TRBJ2-5, with D hard to call. The germline V gene encodes CDR1 SGHVS and CDR2 FQNEAQ. Trimming removed 3 bases from V and 4 bases from J, with 15 bases in between. CDR3 length: 15 amino acids. This CDR3 reads CASSFEAYPRETQYF. The CDR3 DNA is TGTGCCAGCAGCTTTGAGGCGTACCCCAGAGAGACCCAGTACTTC.

V and J are TRBV30 and TRBJ2-7; D call uncertain. Germline assignment: CDR1 GTSNPN and CDR2 SVGIG (reference sequence). CDR3 length: 12 residues. V lost 2 bases and J lost 0, with 5 bases in between. In DNA form, the CDR3 reads TGTGCCTGGAGTAGTAGCTCCTACGAGCAGTACTTC. Translation: CAWSSSSYEQYF.

The chain employs TRBV5-5 and TRBJ2-2; 8 bases are shared with TRBD2. V dropped 4 bases and J dropped 6; count of bases not matched to a gene: 11. The CDR3 is 16 residues long. Germline loops: CDR1 SGHKS, CDR2 YYEKEE (reference sequence). The CDR3 DNA sequence: TGTGCCAGCAGCAGGATTAGAGCGGGAGTGCCCGGGGAGCTGTTTTTT. Amino acid sequence: CASSRIRAGVPGELFF.

The rearrangement uses TRBV6-4 and TRBJ1-2; 7 bases align to TRBD1. Germline assignment: CDR1 MRHNA and CDR2 SNTAGT. The junction had 7 bases not matched to a gene; V was cut back by 0 bases and J by 6 bases. CDR3 size: 15 residues. The CDR3 loop is CASSDSGGQVHGYTF. Written as DNA, the CDR3 is TGTGCCAGCAGTGACTCGGGCGGACAGGTTCATGGCTACACCTTC.

V and J are TRBV28 and TRBJ2-4; D gene uncertain. Germline V CDR1 and CDR2: MDHEN, SYDVKM. Trimming removed 6 bases from V and 0 bases from J, with 15 bases in between. CDR3 size: 16 residues. The CDR3 DNA sequence: TGTGCCAGCAGCCGAGGTTCCGGAGTAGCCAAAAACATTCAGTACTTC. It encodes CASSRGSGVAKNIQYF.

This chain links TRBV18 with TRBJ1-1; TRBD1 matches at 7 bases. Germline CDR1 and CDR2: KGHSH and LQKENI. The CDR3 runs 13 residues. V shed 4 bases, J shed 4 bases, and the junction held 3 bases outside the gene matches. In DNA form, the CDR3 reads TGTGCCAGCTCACTACAGGGGAGCACTGAAGCTTTCTTT. Protein product: CASSLQGSTEAFF.

V is TRBV5-1 and J is TRBJ1-5, with 9 bases identical to TRBD1. Germline CDR1 is SGHRS and CDR2 is YFSETQ. The CDR3 covers 14 residues. V was clipped by 4 bases and J by 6 bases; unmatched bases: 5. CDR3 region: CASSRQGDGQPQHF. The CDR3 DNA is TGCGCCAGCAGCCGACAGGGGGATGGTCAGCCCCAGCATTTT.

This clone was seen more than once but under ten times. The chain has TRBV4-3 and TRBJ2-2; D gene unclear. Per the germline V gene, CDR1 is LGHNA and CDR2 is YSLEER. V lost 0 bases and J 4 bases, leaving 3 bases between the germline ends. The CDR3 covers 13 residues. The CDR3 sequence: CASSQETTGELFF. CDR3 nucleotides: TGCGCCAGCAGCCAAGAAACCACCGGGGAGCTGTTTTTT.

This rearrangement joins TRBV5-1 to TRBJ2-2; D gene ambiguous. V was pared by 3 bases and J by 5 bases, with 8 bases between. This CDR3 spans 13 amino acids. The germline V gene has CDR1 SGHRS and CDR2 YFSETQ. The CDR3 sequence is CASSSRLTGELFF. CDR3 nucleotide sequence: TGCGCCAGCAGCTCCCGATTGACCGGGGAGCTGTTTTTT.

In its sample, this clone was seen a few times. The rearrangement uses TRBV20-1 and TRBJ2-5; D is possibly TRBD2 (5 bases). CDR1 is DFQATT, CDR2 SNEGSKA, per germline (reference sequence). The CDR3 sequence is 11 residues long. Between the trimmed V and J ends, which lost 3 bases and 5 bases, there was a span of 7 bases. CDR3 sequence: CSASGIETQYF. The CDR3 coding sequence is TGCAGTGCTAGCGGGATTGAGACCCAGTACTTC.

The chain carries TRBV5-5 and TRBJ2-6; TRBD1 agrees at 7 bases. The junction had 1 base not matched to a gene; V was cut back by 1 base and J by 0 bases. This CDR3 is 16 amino acids long. Per germline, CDR1 SGHKS and CDR2 YYEKEE (reference sequence). The CDR3 nucleotides read TGTGCCAGCAGCTTGACAGGGGCCTCTGGGGCCAACGTCCTGACTTTC. Translation gives CASSLTGASGANVLTF.

This clone was found once. V and J are TRBV6-5 and TRBJ1-1; D might be TRBD1 (6 bases). This CDR3 is 14 amino acids long. The V end was cut by 8 bases, the J end by 4 bases, with 17 bases between. The germline gives CDR1 MNHEY, CDR2 SVGAGI. CDR3: CASGPPGAGTEAFF. CDR3 DNA: TGTGCCAGCGGTCCCCCGGGGGCGGGCACTGAAGCTTTCTTT.

CDR3 amino acids: CASSLSSQSHNEQFF. In DNA, the CDR3 is TGTGCCAGCAGCTTAAGTTCACAGAGCCACAATGAGCAGTTCTTC. The chain employs TRBV7-2 and TRBJ2-1, with unresolved D. The length of the CDR3 is 15 residues. Germline CDR1 and CDR2: SGHTA and FQGNSA. The V end was cut by 2 bases, the J end by 5 bases, with 13 bases between.

This clone was found a few times. The CDR3 loop reads CASSAPGAKNIQYF. The CDR3 DNA follows: TGTGCCAGCAGTGCCCCCGGGGCCAAAAACATTCAGTACTTC. The rearrangement uses TRBV28 and TRBJ2-4; D gene uncertain. V gave up 5 bases and J gave up 1 base, with 9 bases separating them. Germline CDR1 MDHEN, CDR2 SYDVKM. The CDR3 totals 14 residues.

The genes are TRBV30 and TRBJ2-1; 8 bases line up with TRBD2. This CDR3 comprises 14 residues. V dropped 3 bases and J dropped 7; count of bases not matched to a gene: 8. Per germline, CDR1 GTSNPN and CDR2 SVGIG (reference sequence). The CDR3 bases are TGTGCCTGGAGCGTAGGACTAGCCGGGAATGAGCAGTTCTTC. Protein: CAWSVGLAGNEQFF.

This chain uses TRBV11-3 with TRBJ2-3; D is unresolved. Germline V gene sequence: CDR1 SGHNT, CDR2 YENEEA. The CDR3 contains 14 residues. V was shortened by 1 base and J by 2 bases, with 7 bases between the two germline ends. For the CDR3, the DNA is TGTGCCAGCAGCTTAGGACCGATCACAGATACGCAGTATTTT. It encodes CASSLGPITDTQYF.

J is TRBJ1-1 and V is TRBV7-9, with D tentatively TRBD1 (5 bases). The V end was cut by 0 bases, the J end by 4 bases, with 12 bases between. Germline V gives CDR1 SEHNR, CDR2 FQNEAQ (reference sequence). The CDR3 sequence is 15 residues long. The CDR3 here is CASSLAGVSGTEAFF. CDR3 nucleotides: TGTGCCAGCAGCTTAGCGGGGGTCAGCGGCACTGAAGCTTTCTTT.